The 18 T cell receptor beta chains given below trace back to one sample, sequenced in a study of post-analysis software for immune sequencing data. Study-wide results and caveats: Patients used roughly five TRBV segments, including TRBV5-6, TRBV5-1 and TRBV20-1, more often than controls.

Libraries were made from TCR beta cDNA, and they carried unique molecular identifiers. MiXCR, run by TCRdb on the PCR reads, gives a single entry per CDR3 protein. Found here are 740,000 or so distinct CDR3 sequences, about 50% of them singletons; the top ten hold 4% to 5.5%. For these TCRs, the target antigens are not known. The material sequenced was blood. Receptor source: a girl aged 5-17 years with multiple sclerosis.

This clonotype was seen a few times. The chain uses TRBV29-1 and TRBJ2-5; D possibly matches TRBD1 or TRBD2 (5 bases each). This CDR3 comprises 11 residues. V was clipped by 6 bases and J by 7 bases, with 12 bases between them. Germline V lookup: CDR1 SQVTM, CDR2 ANQGSEA. In nucleotides, the CDR3 is TGCAGCGTAGCTGGGGGACCGACCCAGTACTTC. Amino acids: CSVAGGPTQYF. The full variable domain, completed using reference TRBV29-1 and TRBJ2-5, is SAVISQKPSRDICQRGTSLTIQCQVDSQVTMMFWYRQQPGQSLTLIATANQGSEATYESGFVIDKFPISRPNLTFSTLTVSNMSPEDSSIYLCSVAGGPTQYFGPGTRLLVL.

In this sample, this clonotype turned up once. The chain couples TRBV5-1 to TRBJ2-3; 7 bases align to TRBD2. With V trimmed by 8 bases and J by 2 bases, 14 bases remained unmatched. CDR1 SGHRS and CDR2 YFSETQ come from the germline V gene. CDR3 length: 16 amino acids. CDR3 in amino acids: CASRRGDPLDTDTQYF. CDR3 DNA: TGCGCCAGTAGACGGGGGGACCCTCTAGACACAGATACGCAGTATTTT.

This clonotype was seen only a few times. This chain links TRBV30 with TRBJ2-7; perhaps TRBD2 as D (5 bases). Germline CDR1 GTSNPN, CDR2 SVGIG (reference sequence). V was pared by 6 bases and J by 2 bases, with 11 bases between. The CDR3 length is 12 residues. As DNA, the CDR3 is TGTGCCTGCTGGACTCACGCCTACGAGCAGTACTTC. Translating gives CACWTHAYEQYF.

The rearrangement joins TRBV12-3 or TRBV12-4 to TRBJ2-7; 12 nucleotides match TRBD2. With V trimmed by 6 bases and J by 2 bases, 5 bases remained unmatched. The CDR3 consists of 15 residues. The CDR3 region has the DNA TGTGCCAGCAGCCGACTAGCGGGAGTACCCTACGAGCAGTACTTC. It encodes CASSRLAGVPYEQYF.

The chain couples TRBV2 to TRBJ1-6, with a weak D call TRBD1 (6 bases). The V gene's germline CDR1 is SNHLY and CDR2 FYNNEI. The CDR3 is 14 residues long. V was clipped by 7 bases and J by 5 bases, with 12 bases between them. The CDR3 nucleotides read TGTGCCAGCAAGATGGACAGCGATAATTCACCCCTCCACTTT. This gives the protein CASKMDSDNSPLHF.

A few counts support this clonotype. V gene TRBV29-1 combines with J gene TRBJ1-1, with 8 bases lining up with TRBD1. V gave up 6 bases and J gave up 3 bases; unmatched junction bases: 6. The CDR3 extends over 13 amino acids. Germline loops: CDR1 SQVTM, CDR2 ANQGSEA. DNA of the CDR3: TGCAGCGTCTCGGGGACAGGACACACTGAAGCTTTCTTT. This sequence encodes CSVSGTGHTEAFF.

This clonotype was counted a few times. This chain joins TRBV29-1 and TRBJ2-3, with TRBD2 matching 8 bases. The J segment lost 3 bases and the V segment lost 4 bases, leaving 6 bases of the junction unmatched. Per germline, CDR1 SQVTM and CDR2 ANQGSEA. The CDR3 covers 14 residues. CDR3 sequence: CSVGPREGTDTQYF. In DNA form, the CDR3 reads TGCAGCGTTGGGCCCCGGGAGGGAACAGATACGCAGTATTTT.

The chain carries TRBV6-1 and TRBJ1-1; a weak D match, TRBD1 (5 bases). This CDR3 region has 13 residues. The V and J ends lost 3 bases and 3 bases respectively, with 8 bases between them. Germline V gives CDR1 MNHNS, CDR2 SASEGT. Written as DNA, the CDR3 is TGTGCCAGCAGTGACTGGGGGGACACTGAAGCTTTCTTT. Amino acid sequence: CASSDWGDTEAFF.

The V and J genes are TRBV6-1 and TRBJ2-7, with D possibly being TRBD1 or TRBD2 (5 bases each). The CDR3 contains 14 residues. Germline lookup yields CDR1 MNHNS and CDR2 SASEGT. V lost 2 bases and J lost 2, with 10 bases in between. CDR3 protein: CASSEWDGAYEQYF. Written as DNA, the CDR3 is TGTGCCAGCAGTGAATGGGACGGAGCCTACGAGCAGTACTTC.

V and J are TRBV6-2 or TRBV6-3 and TRBJ2-7; TRBD1 or TRBD2 may be the D gene (5 bases each). The J call may be mistaken, given a closer DNA end match to TRBJ2-5. Germline CDR1 is MNHEY and CDR2 is SVGEGT. This CDR3 has 14 amino acids. As DNA, the CDR3 is TGTGCCAGCAGTTACCTTGAGGGGAAGAAGACCCAGTACTTC. It encodes CASSYLEGKKTQYF.

This clonotype was found a few times. This rearrangement joins TRBV20-1 to TRBJ2-1; no firm D call. The V gene's germline CDR1 is DFQATT and CDR2 SNEGSKA (reference sequence). The length of the CDR3 is 12 residues. The V gene lost 3 bases and the J gene lost 8 bases, with 11 bases spanning the gap. The CDR3 DNA sequence: TGCAGTGCTAGGCTAGTGTTGGATGAGCAGTTCTTC. Its protein product is CSARLVLDEQFF.

The V call is TRBV29-1, the J call TRBJ2-7, with D possibly being TRBD1 (6 bases). Germline CDR1 and CDR2: SQVTM and ANQGSEA. The CDR3 has 13 amino acids. V gave up 5 bases and J gave up 5 bases, with 16 bases separating them. This chain's CDR3 is CSVWGNTGNEQYF. The CDR3 DNA follows: TGCAGCGTTTGGGGGAATACAGGGAACGAGCAGTACTTC.

The V call is TRBV3-1, the J call TRBJ2-7, with D unclear. The CDR3 sequence is 12 residues long. Per germline, CDR1 LGHDT and CDR2 YNNKEL (reference sequence). The germline V and J ends were trimmed by 1 base and 2 bases, with 3 bases remaining between them. CDR3 loop: CASSQVTYEQYF. CDR3 DNA: TGTGCCAGCAGCCAAGTCACCTACGAGCAGTACTTC.

This clonotype was counted between two and nine times. The chain is built from TRBV20-1 and TRBJ1-1; D perhaps matches TRBD1 (5 bases). The germline CDR1 and CDR2 sequences are DFQATT and SNEGSKA (reference sequence). The CDR3 runs to 16 residues. Trimming took off 3 bases at V and 8 bases at J, with 25 bases between the two ends. DNA for the CDR3: TGCAGTGCTAGGGGCGGTGACAGCCTATGGTATATGGAAGCTTTCTTT. Encoded protein: CSARGGDSLWYMEAFF.

The chain uses TRBV14 and TRBJ2-7, with a weak D call TRBD1 (6 bases). There are 13 residues in the CDR3. The germline V gene encodes CDR1 SGHDN and CDR2 FVKESK. Between the trimmed V and J ends, which lost 3 bases and 3 bases, there was a span of 9 bases. The CDR3 sequence is CASSQGHFYEQYF. CDR3 coding DNA: TGTGCCAGCAGCCAGGGACACTTCTACGAGCAGTACTTC.

This chain links TRBV9 with TRBJ2-1, with unresolved D. Germline values: CDR1 SGDLS, CDR2 YYNGEE. Trimming left V 3 bases short and J 0 bases short, with 13 bases between. The CDR3 sequence is 16 residues long. Here the CDR3 reads CASSGSLTSSYNEQFF. The CDR3 DNA reads as TGTGCCAGCAGCGGATCTCTGACCTCCTCCTACAATGAGCAGTTCTTC.

V usage is TRBV3-1 and J usage is TRBJ2-3; TRBD2 might be the D (5 bases). The germline gives CDR1 LGHDT, CDR2 YNNKEL (reference sequence). This CDR3 contains 18 residues. Deletions cut 4 bases from V and 2 bases from J, with 22 bases between. CDR3 sequence reads: CASSRSYRRGKDTDTQYF. DNA of the CDR3: TGTGCCAGCAGCCGATCCTACCGGAGAGGGAAAGACACAGATACGCAGTATTTT.

The chain couples TRBV5-1 to TRBJ2-1, with D hard to call. CDR1 and CDR2 (germline): SGHRS, YFSETQ. V gave up 7 bases and J gave up 2 bases, with 16 bases separating them. The length of the CDR3 is 15 residues. The CDR3 nucleotides are TGCGCCAGCGGCCCATCTAGGGTGGCCTACAATGAGCAGTTCTTC. As protein: CASGPSRVAYNEQFF.